Here is one TCR beta chain with its context. The CDR3 covers 17 residues. Germline CDR1 reads GTSNPN; CDR2 reads SVGIG (reference sequence). The V segment lost 0 bases and the J segment 3 bases; nucleotides outside the gene matches: 8. This entry comes from a study of blood T cell repertoires in COVID-19. Whole-study context: The cDNA or gDNA used as material had been derived from T cells, B-cell-depleted T cells, or PBMCs.

The data were produced by immunoSEQ multiplex PCR, yet TCRdb's version contains in-frame clones alone and is incomplete. This table holds about half a million clones, around 85% found once. The receptor comes from a human donor in a cohort sampled during active COVID-19. Sequenced: peripheral blood. V and J are TRBV30 and TRBJ1-5; 10 bases agree with TRBD1. The CDR3 nucleotides are TGTGCCTGGAGTGTATACCCGACAGGGGGCCTCAATCAGCCCCAGCATTTT. Translating it yields CAWSVYPTGGLNQPQHF. Drawing the rest from reference TRBV30 and TRBJ1-5, the complete variable domain is SQTIHQWPATLVQPVGSPLSLECTVEGTSNPNLYWYRQAAGRGLQLLFYSVGIGQISSEVPQNLSASRPQDRQFILSSKKLLLSDSGFYLCAWSVYPTGGLNQPQHFGDGTRLSIL.